This record covers a single TCR beta chain. What it binds is unknown. The data belong to a study of CD8 T cell repertoires and HIV-1 epitope variants. TCRdb's table, derived via immunoSEQ multiplex PCR, lists solely in-frame clones and lacks some. This sample has approximately 5,000 clones; under 75% occur once, and the top ten carry around 47%. Germline values: CDR1 LNHDA, CDR2 SQIVND (reference sequence). This CDR3 region has 15 residues. With V trimmed by 3 bases and J by 7 bases, 6 bases remained unmatched. The chain recombines TRBV19 with TRBJ2-1, with 10 bases that match TRBD1. The sequenced sample consisted of cultured CD8+ T cells derived from PBMCs. The receptor's source is a male donor with HIV. For the CDR3, the DNA is TGTGCCAGTAGTATGGCGGGACAGGGGATTAATGAGCAGTTCTTC. Its translation is CASSMAGQGINEQFF.